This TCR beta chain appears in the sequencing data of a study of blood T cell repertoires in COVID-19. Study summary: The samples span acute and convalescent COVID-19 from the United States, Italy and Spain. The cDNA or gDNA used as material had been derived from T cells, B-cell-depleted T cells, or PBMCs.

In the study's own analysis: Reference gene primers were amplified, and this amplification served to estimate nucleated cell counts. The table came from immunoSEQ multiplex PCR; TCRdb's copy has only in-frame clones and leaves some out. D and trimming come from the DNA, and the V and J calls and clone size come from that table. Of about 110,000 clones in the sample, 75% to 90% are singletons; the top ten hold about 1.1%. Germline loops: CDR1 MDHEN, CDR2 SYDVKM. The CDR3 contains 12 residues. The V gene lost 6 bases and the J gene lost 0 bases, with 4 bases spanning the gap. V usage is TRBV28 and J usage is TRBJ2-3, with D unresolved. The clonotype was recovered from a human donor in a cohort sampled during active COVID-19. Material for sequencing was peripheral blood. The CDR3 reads CASRASTDTQYF. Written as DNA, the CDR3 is TGTGCCAGCAGGGCTAGCACAGATACGCAGTATTTT.